Listed below are T cell receptor beta chains from one sample, sequenced in a study of regulatory T cells in long-lasting Graves disease. TCRdb reprocessed the multiplex PCR reads with MiXCR, giving one entry per CDR3 protein. In the table there are some 500,000 distinct CDR3 sequences, roughly 12% of which are singletons. This same sample was also taken into another study, of T cells in Graves' hyperthyroidism and ophthalmopathy.

The material was peripheral blood mononuclear cells (PBMCs), obtained at new diagnosis, from a patient treated with antithyroid drugs. Source of these receptors: a man under 40 with Graves disease. Each CDR3 is given with its conserved first and last residue. Fields, in order: J gene, V gene, D gene, clone size, CDR3 DNA, CDR3 protein. The D gene is left open where the match is weak. The size entry is marked missing in some rows and otherwise reads once, few, many or a size class.

TRBJ2-3 TRBV2 TRBD1 many TGTGCCAGCAGCGCAGGGGGCATAGGAGATACGCAGTATTTT CASSAGGIGDTQYF
TRBJ1-5 TRBV4-1 TRBD1 . TGCGCCAGCGGCCTAACCGGGACAGGGGATCAGCCCCAGCATTTT CASGLTGTGDQPQHF
TRBJ2-7 TRBV5-4 . few TGTGCCAGCAGCTTCGACCGTAAGTCCTACGAGCAGTACTTC CASSFDRKSYEQYF
TRBJ2-2 TRBV20-1 . many TGCAGTGCCCATCACAGGTTAGGGAACACCGGGGAGCTGTTTTTT CSAHHRLGNTGELFF
TRBJ2-7 TRBV6-1 . many TGTGCCAGCGCGGGGACCGAGTCCTACGAGCAGTACTTC CASAGTESYEQYF
TRBJ2-1 TRBV29-1 TRBD2 many TGCAGCGTTGAAGATATCAGCGGGAAATACAATGAGCAGTTCTTC CSVEDISGKYNEQFF
TRBJ2-5 TRBV20-1 . many TGCAGTGCTAGTAGTGGCGGCGAGACCCAGTACTTC CSASSGGETQYF
TRBJ2-5 TRBV20-1 . many TGCAGTGCTAGGATCGCCGGGAAGGATCGAGAGACCCAGTACTTC CSARIAGKDRETQYF
TRBJ1-6 TRBV30 . . TGTGCCTGGAGCCTCTCGGGAACACCCCTCCACTTT CAWSLSGTPLHF
TRBJ1-1 TRBV15 . many TGTGCCACCAGCAGAGATCGACAGTACACTGAAGCTTTCTTT CATSRDRQYTEAFF
TRBJ1-5 TRBV20-1 . . TGCAGTGCTGTTACAAGGCTGAGCAATCAGCCCCAGCATTTT CSAVTRLSNQPQHF